Shown below are 11 T cell receptor beta chains from a single sample sequenced in a study of metastatic and nonmetastatic thyroid tumors. Each patient went into thyroid surgery without having received any treatment. TCRdb reassembled clones from the PCR reads with MiXCR. This sample has over 15,000 clones, with approximately 15% found just once. What was sequenced was blood. Receptors originate from a male donor with papillary thyroid cancer or a benign thyroid nodule (not recorded which). Some clones in this sample may be carry-over from other donors' samples.

This clone came up a few times. The chain uses TRBV2 and TRBJ2-6; D gene unclear. This CDR3 region has 15 residues. The germline gives CDR1 SNHLY, CDR2 FYNNEI. Trimming removed 6 bases at V and 4 bases at J, with 13 bases between. The CDR3: CASSEWFFGANVLTF. The CDR3 DNA reads TGTGCCAGCAGCGAATGGTTTTTCGGGGCCAACGTCCTGACTTTC.

The V and J genes are TRBV6-1 and TRBJ2-3; D perhaps matches TRBD2 (6 bases). V was trimmed by 2 bases and J by 6 bases, leaving 12 bases between them. Germline V gene data show CDR1 as MNHNS and CDR2 as SASEGT. This CDR3 spans 14 amino acids. CDR3 in DNA: TGTGCCAGCAGTGAACTAGCGTTAGGGGATACGCAGTATTTT. It is translated as CASSELALGDTQYF.

The V call is TRBV20-1, the J call TRBJ2-7; perhaps TRBD1 as D (6 bases). The CDR3 runs 12 residues. In germline, CDR1 is DFQATT, CDR2 SNEGSKA (reference sequence). Trimming left V 2 bases short and J 5 bases short, with 10 bases between. The CDR3 loop is CSARKGDHEQYF. In DNA form, the CDR3 reads TGCAGTGCTAGAAAGGGGGACCACGAGCAGTACTTC.

This clone was counted many times. Other nucleotide sequences in the sample specify the same CDR3. The chain couples TRBV19 to TRBJ2-6; no definite D call. The CDR3 has 18 residues. CDR1 LNHDA and CDR2 SQIVND come from the germline V gene (reference sequence). Trimming left V 5 bases short and J 4 bases short, with 21 bases between. This CDR3 is CASSPRPKTSSGANVLTF. In nucleotides, the CDR3 is TGTGCCAGTAGTCCCCGCCCGAAAACGAGCTCGGGGGCCAACGTCCTGACTTTC.

This clone was found many times. This chain links TRBV5-8 with TRBJ2-2; the D is unclear. The CDR3 extends over 14 amino acids. Germline V gives CDR1 SGHTS, CDR2 YDEGEE. V was shortened by 1 base and J by 1 base, with 5 bases between the two germline ends. This chain's CDR3 is CASSLFRNTGELFF. DNA of the CDR3: TGTGCCAGCAGCTTGTTCAGGAACACCGGGGAGCTGTTTTTT.

This clone was detected many times. The chain recombines TRBV2 with TRBJ2-1; 7 positions match TRBD1. Germline assignment: CDR1 SNHLY and CDR2 FYNNEI. The CDR3 loop spans 14 amino acids. V trimming: 9 bases; J trimming: 0 bases; junction bases outside the gene matches: 5. The CDR3 region has the DNA TGTGCCAGAGCAACAGGGGACTCCTACAATGAGCAGTTCTTC. This sequence encodes CARATGDSYNEQFF.

This clone was seen at least ten times. In DNA form, the CDR3 reads TGTGCCACCAGCTCCCTTGGAGGGTTTGAAAAACTGTTTTTT. It encodes CATSSLGGFEKLFF. This chain uses TRBV15 with TRBJ1-4; D gene ambiguous. Germline assignment: CDR1 LNHNV and CDR2 YYDKDF (reference sequence). The V end lost 5 bases, the J end lost 7 bases, and 14 bases lay between the germline ends. The CDR3 loop spans 14 amino acids.

This clone was detected many times. The chain joins TRBV30 to TRBJ2-1; D might be TRBD2 (6 bases). Germline-derived CDR1 and CDR2 are GTSNPN and SVGIG (reference sequence). The V and J ends lost 3 bases and 0 bases respectively, with 12 bases between them. The CDR3 has 15 residues. This CDR3 is CAWSGGVGSYNEQFF. CDR3 coding DNA: TGTGCCTGGAGCGGGGGAGTGGGCTCCTACAATGAGCAGTTCTTC.

In this sample, this clone turned up many times. The chain links TRBV20-1 to TRBJ1-1; a possible D gene is TRBD1 (6 bases). This CDR3 has 19 amino acids. V lost 3 bases and J 1 base, leaving 27 bases between the germline ends. CDR1 is DFQATT and CDR2 is SNEGSKA in the germline V gene (reference sequence). The CDR3 DNA reads TGCAGTGCTAGTCAAATCCCGCATAACAGGGTGTGGAAGAACACTGAAGCTTTCTTT. Translating gives CSASQIPHNRVWKNTEAFF.

This clone has at least ten counts. Other DNA sequences in this specimen translate into the identical CDR3. The chain is built from TRBV6-1 and TRBJ2-7, with TRBD2 identical over 9 bases. The J segment lost 10 bases and the V segment lost 0 bases, leaving 4 bases of the junction unmatched. The CDR3 consists of 13 residues. Looked up from germline, CDR1 is MNHNS and CDR2 is SASEGT. The CDR3 bases are TGTGCCAGCAGTGAAGCGGCAGCGGGAGGTCAGTACTTC. This sequence encodes CASSEAAAGGQYF.

Ten or more counts support this clone. This may be a read error, as it is one base from a much larger clone. The genes are TRBV6-2 or TRBV6-3 and TRBJ2-7, with D perhaps matching TRBD1 or TRBD2 (6 bases each). The CDR3 has 14 residues. Germline-derived CDR1 and CDR2 are MNHEY and SVGEGT. The CDR3 DNA follows: TGTGCCAGCAAGGAGGGGGAGCCTTCGGGCGAGCAGTATTTC. It is translated as CASKEGEPSGEQYF.